The clone carrying this TCR beta chain was detected only once. Antigen specificity is unknown. The study ran its PCR with 60 Vbeta and 13 Jbeta primers. Data came from immunoSEQ multiplex PCR; TCRdb stores just in-frame clones and leaves some out. In the table there are approximately 240,000 clones, 80% to 90% of which are singletons. The length of the CDR3 is 14 residues. Trimming took 5 bases from V and 10 from J, leaving 21 bases between them. From germline, CDR1 is MNHEY and CDR2 SVGAGI. This record comes from a study of cytomegalovirus exposure and HLA in healthy donors. General study results and limits: Cytomegalovirus-associated TCR beta chains were listed, numbering over 150.

The receptor comes from a woman aged 18-29 years in good health and CMV-seronegative. The specimen sequenced was PBMCs. The rearrangement joins TRBV6-5 to TRBJ2-7, with a possible D match to TRBD2 (6 bases). CDR3 region: CASSAGRDSKVQYF. In DNA form, the CDR3 reads TGTGCCAGCAGTGCGGGCAGGGACTCTAAAGTTCAGTACTTC.